The entry that follows covers one T cell receptor beta chain sequence. These data are taken from a study of cytomegalovirus exposure and HLA in healthy donors. In the PCR, 60 Vbeta and 13 Jbeta primers were used. Measured with immunoSEQ multiplex PCR; TCRdb has only the in-frame clones, and not every one. The sample's table shows approximately 47,000 clones. Germline V gene data show CDR1 as MNHEY and CDR2 as SVGAGI. Trimming took 5 bases from V and 2 from J, leaving 13 bases between them. The CDR3 runs to 14 residues. The chain couples TRBV6-5 to TRBJ2-7; no reliable D call. The origin of this receptor is a male donor in good health and CMV-seronegative. The specimen sequenced was PBMCs. The CDR3 DNA reads as TGTGCCAGCAGTCGCCGACATGCCCCCTACGAGCAGTACTTC. Protein product: CASSRRHAPYEQYF.